This is a list of T cell receptor beta chains from one sample in a study of human T cells and chemical hapten exposure. TCRdb ran MiXCR on the RACE reads and lists one entry per CDR3 protein. The repertoire holds roughly 53,000 distinct CDR3 sequences, 8% to 10% seen once, with approximately 16% in the top ten. The source was whole blood, collected in connection with sensitization to the hapten diphenylcyclopropenone (DPC). These receptors came from a woman aged 40 to 50 with alopecia areata. Some clones in this sample may be carry-over from other donors' samples. Both conserved end residues are part of each CDR3. The D gene is left open where the match is weak. For some rows the clone size is stated as once, few or many, or as a class when expanded; others skip it.

D gene,V gene,clone size,J gene,CDR3 DNA,CDR3 protein
TRBD1,TRBV20-1,many,TRBJ1-3,TGCAGTGCTAGCCTCAACAGGGGACCCACTGGAAACACCATATATTTT,CSASLNRGPTGNTIYF
.,TRBV20-1,.,TRBJ2-7,TGCAGTGTTAGGCGGGGCCTCACCTACGAGCAGTACTTC,CSVRRGLTYEQYF
.,TRBV13,many,TRBJ2-3,TGTGCCAGCAGCTTAGGTCAGAACACAGATACGCAGTATTTT,CASSLGQNTDTQYF
TRBD2,TRBV6-6,few,TRBJ2-1,TGTGCCAGCAGTTACTCCGGACTAGCGGGGGTCTACAATGAGCAGTTCTTC,CASSYSGLAGVYNEQFF
.,TRBV9,many,TRBJ1-1,TGTGCCAGCCGGGGTCCGGGCTGGGACACTGAAGCTTTCTTT,CASRGPGWDTEAFF
.,TRBV12-3/TRBV12-4,.,TRBJ2-3,TGTGCCAGCAGTTTTTTGAGCACAGATACGCAGTATTTT,CASSFLSTDTQYF
.,TRBV12-3/TRBV12-4,.,TRBJ1-5,TGTGCCAGCAGTATTCAGGGAGTTAGCAATCAGCCCCAGCATTTT,CASSIQGVSNQPQHF
.,TRBV6-5,few,TRBJ1-1,TGTGCCAGCATCCCCTGGGGGGGAGCGAACACTGAAGCTTTCTTT,CASIPWGGANTEAFF
TRBD2,TRBV4-1,.,TRBJ2-5,TGCACCAGCAGCCAAGACGGGACTAGCGGGGGCGAGACCCAGTACTTC,CTSSQDGTSGGETQYF
TRBD1,TRBV19,.,TRBJ2-7,TGTGCCAGTAAACAGGGGTCCGGCCCCTACGAGCAGTACTTC,CASKQGSGPYEQYF
TRBD2,TRBV7-6,many,TRBJ2-1,TGTGCCAGCAGCGAAGCGGCGGGGGGCATTTACCAAAACTCCTACAATGAGCAGTTCTTC,CASSEAAGGIYQNSYNEQFF
.,TRBV6-2/TRBV6-3,.,TRBJ1-5,TGTGCCAGCAGTTGGGCGGGCAATCAGCCCCAGCATTTT,CASSWAGNQPQHF
.,TRBV24-1,.,TRBJ1-5,TGTGCCACCAGTGATTTCCGGCAGGGAAATCAGCCCCAGCATTTT,CATSDFRQGNQPQHF
.,TRBV4-1,many,TRBJ1-2,TGCGCCAGCAGCCATAACGGCCCTTATGGCTACACCTTC,CASSHNGPYGYTF
.,TRBV5-1,few,TRBJ1-1,TGCGCCAGCAAGGGTCTTTCGCAGGAAACTGAAGCTTTCTTT,CASKGLSQETEAFF
TRBD1,TRBV7-2,few,TRBJ2-7,TGTGCCAGCAGCAGAAGGACAGGGGGCTACGAGCAGTACTTC,CASSRRTGGYEQYF
TRBD1,TRBV24-1,few,TRBJ2-7,TGTGCCACCAGTGATTTGTGGGACAGCGAGCAGTACTTC,CATSDLWDSEQYF
.,TRBV11-2,few,TRBJ1-5,TGTGCCAGCAGCTCCAGTGGCAGTCAGCCCCAGCATTTT,CASSSSGSQPQHF
TRBD2,TRBV6-2/TRBV6-3,many,TRBJ2-3,TGTGCCAGCAGTTCCGGCTGGGGGGGGGACACAGATACGCAGTATTTT,CASSSGWGGDTDTQYF
.,TRBV11-1,few,TRBJ2-5,TGTGCCAGCAGCCCCGGCCCGACATTAAGAATGGGCCAAGAGACCCAGTACTTC,CASSPGPTLRMGQETQYF
TRBD2,TRBV20-1,.,TRBJ2-3,TGCAGTGCTAGAGATCGGACTAGCCTCACCTCTGGCACAGATACGCAGTATTTT,CSARDRTSLTSGTDTQYF
TRBD1,TRBV4-3,few,TRBJ2-7,TGCGCCAGCAGCCAAGATGGGACAGCCTATCGGCACTTC,CASSQDGTAYRHF
TRBD2,TRBV6-5,few,TRBJ2-1,TGTGCCAGCAGGCGAAATCGAGCGGGGGGGCCGTTTAAGCAGTTCTTC,CASRRNRAGGPFKQFF
.,TRBV4-1,many,TRBJ2-2,TGCGCCAGCAGCCAGACGTCCACGGGTGTCGGGGAGCTGTTTTTT,CASSQTSTGVGELFF
.,TRBV7-2,few,TRBJ1-6,TGTGCCAGCAGCTTATCAGGCAGTGTTTCACCCCTCCACTTT,CASSLSGSVSPLHF
.,TRBV24-1,.,TRBJ1-5,TGTGCCACCAGTGATATTGCGGGACGGTATAGCAATCAGCCCCAGCATTTT,CATSDIAGRYSNQPQHF
.,TRBV7-2,.,TRBJ2-5,TGTGCCAGCAGCCCCCGGGGAAACCAAGAGACCCAGTACTTC,CASSPRGNQETQYF
.,TRBV4-1,.,TRBJ2-5,TGCGCCAGCAGCCTAGGGCTCCAAGAGACCCAGTACTTC,CASSLGLQETQYF
.,TRBV5-1,many,TRBJ2-1,TGCGCCAGCACCAAGCTCACCCGCCTAGCAATCCATGAGCAGTTCTTC,CASTKLTRLAIHEQFF
TRBD2,TRBV20-1,.,TRBJ2-2,TGCAGTGCTAGAGATAGCGGACTAGCGGGGAACACCGGGGAGCTGTTTTTT,CSARDSGLAGNTGELFF
.,TRBV18,many,TRBJ1-2,TGTGCCAGCTCACCACTTCAGGGGATAAGCTTCTATGGCTACACCTTC,CASSPLQGISFYGYTF
.,TRBV6-2/TRBV6-3,many,TRBJ2-1,TGTGCCAGCAGTTATACCCCTAGGGAGCAGTTCTTC,CASSYTPREQFF
.,TRBV18,few,TRBJ1-5,TGTGCCAGCTCCCTGACGGGTTCTAACAATCAGCCCCAGCATTTT,CASSLTGSNNQPQHF
.,TRBV5-1,few,TRBJ2-5,TGCGCCAGCAGCTCCGGGTCCAGAAGGGCCCAAGAGACCCAGTACTTC,CASSSGSRRAQETQYF
.,TRBV12-2,few,TRBJ1-2,TGTGCAAGTCGCCCCTTTTATTTGGACAGGGGGATTCTTGACTATGGCTACACCTTC,CASRPFYLDRGILDYGYTF
.,TRBV15,few,TRBJ1-1,TGTGCCACTGGGACACCGAACACTGAAGCTTTCTTT,CATGTPNTEAFF
.,TRBV11-1,many,TRBJ2-3,TGTGCCAGCAGCTTAGGAAACGGCAGATCCGCAGATACGCAGTATTTT,CASSLGNGRSADTQYF
.,TRBV7-6,.,TRBJ1-3,TGTGCCAGCAGCCCTAGGGGGGTTTTTGGAAACACCATATATTTT,CASSPRGVFGNTIYF
TRBD1,TRBV29-1,many,TRBJ2-2,TGCAGCGTTGGAGAACAGGGGACCCTCACCGGGGAGCTGTTTTTT,CSVGEQGTLTGELFF
.,TRBV29-1,many,TRBJ2-7,TGCAGCGGGGGGGACCACGAGCAGTACTTC,CSGGDHEQYF
TRBD1,TRBV7-9,many,TRBJ1-1,TGTGCCAGCAGCGCGGACAGGTTCACTGAAGCTTTCTTT,CASSADRFTEAFF
TRBD1,TRBV5-1,many,TRBJ1-6,TGCGCCAGCAGCGCAGGACACGGGACAGGGAATTCACCCCTCCACTTT,CASSAGHGTGNSPLHF
TRBD1,TRBV6-2/TRBV6-3,many,TRBJ1-5,TGTGCCAGCAGTTTCCACCAACGACAGGGGGTTATTTATCAGCCCCAGCATTTT,CASSFHQRQGVIYQPQHF
.,TRBV3-2,few,TRBJ1-1,TGTGCCAGCAGCCAGACCGCCATGAACACTGAAGCTTTCTTT,CASSQTAMNTEAFF
TRBD1,TRBV7-2,many,TRBJ2-7,TGTGCCAGCAGCTCGATTTCCGGGACAGACTACTACGAGCAGTACTTC,CASSSISGTDYYEQYF
.,TRBV19,.,TRBJ1-1,TGTGCCAGTAGTACGCCCGGGACCTTGAGTACTGAAGCTTTCTTT,CASSTPGTLSTEAFF
TRBD2,TRBV4-1,few,TRBJ2-3,TGCGCCAGTAAACCAGGGACGGGGGGGCAGGGCACAGATACGCAGTATTTT,CASKPGTGGQGTDTQYF
.,TRBV29-1,many,TRBJ1-3,TGCAGCGCCTTCTCTGGAAACACCATATATTTT,CSAFSGNTIYF
TRBD1,TRBV29-1,.,TRBJ2-2,TGCAGCGCAGAATCGGACAGGGGCGACGGGGAGCTGTTTTTT,CSAESDRGDGELFF